The 19 T cell receptor beta chains below come from one sample, sequenced in a study of T cells in Graves' hyperthyroidism and ophthalmopathy. RNA transcripts yielded amplified TCR beta CDR3 regions. Carried out on the TCR CDR3, a first-round RT-PCR used the HTBI primer set. Each CDR3 protein is one row after TCRdb ran MiXCR on the multiplex PCR reads. This table holds 550,000 to 600,000 distinct CDR3 sequences, 13% to 15% found once. Sample: blood. The receptors were gathered from a young woman with Graves' ophthalmopathy.

This clonotype was observed at least ten times. V gene TRBV28 combines with J gene TRBJ2-1, with TRBD2 as a possible D gene (5 bases). Germline V lookup: CDR1 MDHEN, CDR2 SYDVKM. Trimming shortened V by 6 bases and J by 11 bases, and 14 bases separated the two germline ends. This CDR3 has 12 residues. The CDR3 DNA reads TGTGCCAGCAGCAACCGGGAAATTAAGCAGTTCTTC. Amino acid sequence: CASSNREIKQFF.

The rearrangement uses TRBV20-1 and TRBJ2-1; either TRBD1 or TRBD2 may supply D (6 bases each). V was shortened by 3 bases and J by 14 bases, with 17 bases between the two germline ends. Germline V gene data show CDR1 as DFQATT and CDR2 as SNEGSKA (reference sequence). CDR3 length: 12 residues. In DNA form, the CDR3 reads TGCAGTGCTAGCGAGGGAGGTAGGGGGGAGTTCTTC. It specifies CSASEGGRGEFF.

The chain employs TRBV19 and TRBJ2-1, with D tentatively TRBD2 (5 bases). The CDR3 length is 14 residues. CDR1 LNHDA and CDR2 SQIVND come from the germline V gene (reference sequence). V dropped 5 bases and J dropped 4 bases, with 12 bases sitting between them. CDR3 sequence reads: CASSSLEVYNEQFF. DNA for the CDR3: TGTGCCAGTAGTTCGCTGGAGGTTTACAATGAGCAGTTCTTC.

V and J are TRBV19 and TRBJ2-7; weak D call: TRBD2 (5 bases). Trimming took off 5 bases at V and 4 bases at J, with 12 bases between the two ends. Germline loops: CDR1 LNHDA, CDR2 SQIVND (reference sequence). CDR3 length: 13 residues. DNA for the CDR3: TGTGCCAGTAGTGTCGCCGGAGGTTACGAGCAGTACTTC. Amino acid sequence: CASSVAGGYEQYF.

This clonotype was seen ten or more times. V usage is TRBV28 and J usage is TRBJ1-1, with a possible D match to TRBD1 (5 bases). Trimming pared 1 base from V and 3 bases from J, leaving 12 bases between. The CDR3 extends over 15 amino acids. Germline values: CDR1 MDHEN, CDR2 SYDVKM. This CDR3 reads CASSLSAGQYTEAFF. Written as DNA, the CDR3 is TGTGCCAGCAGTTTATCGGCAGGGCAGTACACTGAAGCTTTCTTT.

The chain links TRBV4-1 to TRBJ1-5; D unresolved. The CDR3 consists of 14 residues. V lost 5 bases and J 0 bases, leaving 8 bases between the germline ends. Per germline, CDR1 MGHRA and CDR2 YSYEKL. CDR3: CASSVTDSNQPQHF. The DNA of the CDR3 is TGCGCCAGCAGCGTGACGGATAGCAATCAGCCCCAGCATTTT.

Ten or more counts support this clonotype. The chain carries TRBV7-9 and TRBJ2-5, with TRBD2 matching 11 bases. V gave up 8 bases and J gave up 2 bases; unmatched junction bases: 10. CDR1 SEHNR and CDR2 FQNEAQ come from the germline V gene (reference sequence). The CDR3 covers 16 residues. The CDR3 region is CASLGKIAGGQETQYF. The CDR3 bases are TGTGCCAGCTTGGGGAAAATAGCGGGAGGGCAAGAGACCCAGTACTTC. Combining the CDR3 with reference TRBV7-9 and TRBJ2-5 gives the whole variable domain DTGVSQNPRHKITKRGQNVTFRCDPISEHNRLYWYRQTLGQGPEFLTYFQNEAQLEKSRLLSDRFSAERPKGSFSTLEIQRTEQGDSAMYLCASLGKIAGGQETQYFGPGTRLLVL.

This clonotype turned up a few times. This sequence may be a read error, since a much larger clone differs from it by one base. This chain uses TRBV6-1 with TRBJ1-1; 8 nucleotides match TRBD1. This CDR3 is built from 16 residues. In germline, CDR1 is MNHNS, CDR2 SASEGT. CDR3 sequence: CVSTTGAGGANTEAFF. CDR3 DNA: TGTGTCAGCACCACCGGGGCAGGGGGCGCGAACACTGAAGCTTTCTTT.

The chain couples TRBV4-1 to TRBJ2-5; 11 bases fit TRBD2. This CDR3 has 20 residues. The V gene's germline CDR1 is MGHRA and CDR2 YSYEKL. V shed 2 bases, J shed 5 bases, and the junction held 19 bases outside the gene matches. DNA of the CDR3: TGCGCCAGCAGCCAAAGATGGACCGGGACTAGCGGAGGGCCAGGGGAGACCCAGTACTTC. It translates to CASSQRWTGTSGGPGETQYF.

The rearrangement links TRBV6-2 or TRBV6-3 to TRBJ1-2, with unresolved D. V was clipped by 9 bases and J by 2 bases, with 25 bases between them. The CDR3 is made up of 17 amino acids. CDR1 is MNHEY, CDR2 SVGEGT, per germline. CDR3 DNA: TGTGCCAGTCCCCCCGAAGCTTGGGGAGGTGGCAACTATGGCTACACCTTC. This gives the protein CASPPEAWGGGNYGYTF.

The gene calls are TRBV5-6 and TRBJ2-2; tentative D call: TRBD1 (6 bases). Trimming took 1 base from V and 5 from J, leaving 12 bases between them. Germline V CDR1 and CDR2: SGHDT, YYEEEE. There are 15 residues in the CDR3. The CDR3 loop is CASSLYPGTTGELFF. CDR3 in DNA: TGTGCCAGCAGCTTGTATCCCGGGACAACCGGGGAGCTGTTTTTT.

The table lists this clonotype with a count of one. The chain combines TRBV28 with TRBJ2-1; 14 nucleotides line up with TRBD2. Looked up from germline, CDR1 is MDHEN and CDR2 is SYDVKM. With V trimmed by 6 bases and J by 5 bases, 6 bases remained unmatched. The CDR3 has 16 residues. Here the CDR3 DNA reads TGTGCCAGCAGCCCGGGACTAGCGGGAGAACACAATGAGCAGTTCTTC. It codes for CASSPGLAGEHNEQFF.

This clonotype was seen repeatedly, ten times or more. As DNA, the CDR3 is TGTGCCAGCAGCTTAACCCCAGGGATTAGCACAGATACGCAGTATTTT. Residues: CASSLTPGISTDTQYF. V usage is TRBV7-3 and J usage is TRBJ2-3; D is perhaps TRBD1 (5 bases). V gave up 0 bases and J gave up 0 bases, with 10 bases separating them. Looked up from germline, CDR1 is SGHTA and CDR2 is FQGTGA. The CDR3 length is 16 residues.

This clonotype was seen ten or more times. The rearrangement uses TRBV11-1 and TRBJ2-5; no reliable D call. The germline V and J ends were trimmed by 1 base and 4 bases, with 13 bases remaining between them. CDR1 is SGHAT, CDR2 FQDESV, per germline (reference sequence). CDR3 length: 15 amino acids. CDR3 nucleotides: TGTGCCAGCAGCTTAGGGGTCGGCTTCCGAGAGACCCAGTACTTC. Translating it yields CASSLGVGFRETQYF.

The chain is built from TRBV7-8 and TRBJ2-1, with TRBD2 matching over 7 bases. The germline CDR1 and CDR2 sequences are SGHVS and FQNEAQ. Losses at the gene ends were 8 bases for V and 8 bases for J; bases not matched to a gene: 27. The CDR3 is 19 amino acids. CDR3 protein: CASSPGGGSWAWGSDEQFF. Written as DNA, the CDR3 is TGTGCCAGCTCACCCGGCGGCGGGAGTTGGGCGTGGGGGTCTGATGAGCAGTTCTTC.

This clonotype occurred many times. The chain uses TRBV27 and TRBJ2-1; D perhaps matches TRBD1 (6 bases). CDR3 size: 13 residues. Per germline, CDR1 MNHEY and CDR2 SMNVEV (reference sequence). Trimming stripped 6 bases from V and 6 bases from J, with 12 bases between. As DNA, the CDR3 is TGTGCCAGCAGACCTACAGGGACCAATGAGCAGTTCTTC. It codes for CASRPTGTNEQFF.

This clonotype was observed many times. The gene calls are TRBV20-1 and TRBJ2-3; possibly TRBD1 for D (5 bases). With 5 bases removed from V and 0 bases from J, the gap between germline ends came to 18 bases. The CDR3 is 16 amino acids. From germline, CDR1 is DFQATT and CDR2 SNEGSKA (reference sequence). The CDR3 coding sequence is TGCAGTGCTGCCCAGCAGGGAAGCCGAAGCACAGATACGCAGTATTTT. It translates to CSAAQQGSRSTDTQYF.

This clonotype came up a few times. The V gene is TRBV27, the J gene TRBJ2-2, with TRBD2 matching 9 bases. The CDR3 spans 17 residues. The V gene's germline CDR1 is MNHEY and CDR2 SMNVEV (reference sequence). Trimming took 3 bases from V and 9 from J; bases not matched to a gene: 14. The CDR3 is CASSFGGAGGTHRELFF. CDR3 nucleotides: TGTGCCAGCAGTTTTGGGGGCGCGGGAGGGACCCACCGGGAGCTGTTTTTT.

This clonotype was observed many times. The chain joins TRBV20-1 to TRBJ2-3; no definite D call. Germline V CDR1 and CDR2: DFQATT, SNEGSKA (reference sequence). The CDR3 is made up of 18 amino acids. V was pared by 6 bases and J by 2 bases, with 27 bases between. DNA for the CDR3: TGCAGTGCACGTGACACGGCTCCGACCCCACTCACCACAGATACGCAGTATTTT. Its protein is CSARDTAPTPLTTDTQYF.